This T cell receptor (beta chain) was obtained from a study of cytomegalovirus exposure and HLA in healthy donors. The CDR3 spans 11 residues. From germline, CDR1 is GTSNPN and CDR2 SVGIG (reference sequence). The ends lost 4 bases at V and 11 bases at J; junction bases unmatched: 7. Amplification used 60 Vbeta primers and 13 Jbeta primers. Authors' methods: Among the unique TCR beta chains that a later analysis counted, about 81 million in all, about 11 million were shared. Sequenced by immunoSEQ multiplex PCR; TCRdb stores in-frame clones only, minus some. V, J and clone size were drawn from that table, and D and trimming were deduced from the DNA. The specimen's table records 200,000 to 250,000 clones.

The sample was PBMCs. The genes are TRBV30 and TRBJ1-1; TRBD1 matches 7 bases. The receptor was derived from a girl aged 2-10 years in good health and CMV-seropositive. The CDR3 sequence is CAWKRGGGAFF. The DNA of the CDR3 is TGTGCCTGGAAGAGAGGGGGCGGGGCTTTCTTT.